This TCR beta chain originates from a study of siplizumab effects on memory and regulatory T cells. Every sample had approximately 10^5 of its TCR templates assayed. Only in-frame clones appear in the TCRdb table, and some are missing; sequencing was by immunoSEQ multiplex PCR. The sample has some 75,000 clones, 85% to 95% seen once. CDR1 is MGHDK and CDR2 is SYGVNS in the germline V gene. V lost 5 bases and J lost 4; bases outside the gene matches: 12. The CDR3 extends over 18 amino acids. Study-wide results and limits: Mappable alloreactive CD4+ clones came from Treg cells almost 70% of the time on average with siplizumab, against 26.9% in controls. Proliferating siplizumab-cultured Tregs lacked confirmed suppressive function. Mapping to unstimulated subsets was achieved for only a minor fraction of alloreactive clones.

On this clone itself: What it binds is unknown.

Material: CD8+ T cells sorted from blood. The sequence was obtained from a human donor in good health. This sequence joins TRBV25-1 and TRBJ2-3, with 13 bases lining up with TRBD2. The CDR3, as DNA: TGTGCCAGCAGTCCACAAGGCGGACTAGCGGGGGAGGCAGATACGCAGTATTTT. Protein sequence: CASSPQGGLAGEADTQYF. Filled out from reference TRBV25-1 and TRBJ2-3, the complete variable domain reads EADIYQTPRYLVIGTGKKITLECSQTMGHDKMYWYQQDPGMELHLIHYSYGVNSTEKGDLSSESTVSRIRTEHFPLTLESARPSHTSQYLCASSPQGGLAGEADTQYFGPGTRLTVL.